This TCR beta chain was sequenced for a study of CD8+CD57+ T cells in acquired aplastic anemia. About the study: When averaged, DNA from sorted CD4+ and CD8+ cells came to approximately 3 ug.

Study-level results: For CD8+ Simpson's diversity, patients and controls showed no significant difference. Patients had twenty-nine CD8+ CDR3 sequences in common with controls (the shared set).

About this clonotype: Its target is unknown.

Sequenced patients had shown CD8+CD57+ cell expansion by flow cytometry. As a group, the patients uniformly had severe acquired aplastic anemia. V lost 5 bases and J lost 8, with 19 bases in between. The CDR3 length is 14 residues. The germline V gene encodes CDR1 SGDLS and CDR2 YYNGEE. Genomic DNA constituted the template upon which TCR beta VDJ and CDR3 profiling was performed. Each CDR3 protein is one row after TCRdb ran MiXCR on the reads. The profile shows 150,000 or so distinct CDR3 sequences, about 48% of them singletons. The sequenced material came from sorted CD4+, CD8+, or CD8+CD57+ T cells (not recorded which) from PBMCs. V usage is TRBV9 and J usage is TRBJ1-2; D is uncertain. This sequence was found in a human donor with aplastic anemia. The CDR3 DNA follows: TGTGCCAGCAGTGAAGCGCGGGGTCCGCAGGGCTACACCTTC. Translating gives CASSEARGPQGYTF.